A single sample is the source of the 29 T cell receptor beta chains below, sequenced in a study of OX40 agonist ivuxolimab in advanced cancers. TCRdb keeps only in-frame clones here, not all; method: immunoSEQ multiplex PCR. This table holds 60,000 to 90,000 clones, 80% to 90% found once. Specimen: CD4+ or CD8+ T cells sorted from blood, collected in a trial of the OX40 agonist ivuxolimab. The receptors derive from an adult with an advanced solid tumor such as melanoma, head and neck, liver or kidney cancer.

This sequence joins TRBV30 and TRBJ2-3; D perhaps matches TRBD2 (6 bases). This CDR3 has 14 residues. Germline CDR1 is GTSNPN and CDR2 is SVGIG (reference sequence). V lost 5 bases and J 7 bases, leaving 19 bases between the germline ends. This CDR3 reads CAWGEDPRENTQYF. The CDR3 region has the DNA TGTGCCTGGGGGGAGGACCCTCGGGAAAATACGCAGTATTTT.

V is TRBV30 and J is TRBJ2-5; D not certain. CDR1 is GTSNPN, CDR2 SVGIG, per germline (reference sequence). The V and J ends lost 2 bases and 4 bases respectively, with 11 bases between them. The CDR3 sequence is 13 residues long. The CDR3 spells CAWSLRRGETQYF. In DNA form, the CDR3 reads TGTGCCTGGAGTTTACGGAGAGGAGAGACCCAGTACTTC.

This rearrangement joins TRBV29-1 to TRBJ2-6; D unclear. The V end was cut by 6 bases, the J end by 3 bases, with 6 bases between. CDR3 length: 12 residues. CDR1 and CDR2 from the germline V gene are SQVTM and ANQGSEA. The CDR3 bases are TGCAGCGTCGCTATTGGGGCCAACGTCCTGACTTTC. This sequence encodes CSVAIGANVLTF. Combining the CDR3 with reference TRBV29-1 and TRBJ2-6 gives the whole variable domain SAVISQKPSRDICQRGTSLTIQCQVDSQVTMMFWYRQQPGQSLTLIATANQGSEATYESGFVIDKFPISRPNLTFSTLTVSNMSPEDSSIYLCSVAIGANVLTFGAGSRLTVL.

The chain is built from TRBV28 and TRBJ1-4, with D tentatively TRBD1 (5 bases). The germline V and J ends were trimmed by 6 bases and 5 bases, with 22 bases remaining between them. The CDR3 totals 17 residues. The germline V gene has CDR1 MDHEN and CDR2 SYDVKM. In DNA form, the CDR3 reads TGTGCCAGCAGCTCTTATGGGGCTGGACCTAGAAATGAAAAACTGTTTTTT. Its protein product is CASSSYGAGPRNEKLFF.

The J gene is TRBJ2-5, the V gene TRBV6-6; D may be TRBD1 (6 bases). The germline gives CDR1 MNHNY, CDR2 SVGAGI (reference sequence). The CDR3 runs 13 residues. V lost 6 bases and J lost 1, with 9 bases in between. The DNA for the CDR3 is TGTGCCAGCAGCGGACAGCCCCAAGAGACCCAGTACTTC. Its translation is CASSGQPQETQYF.

This clone has a handful of counts. The same CDR3 arises from other DNA sequences in this sample as well. The genes are TRBV19 and TRBJ1-5; no firm D call. The CDR3 is 14 amino acids. V was pared by 2 bases and J by 4 bases, with 9 bases between. The V gene's germline CDR1 is LNHDA and CDR2 SQIVND (reference sequence). CDR3 sequence: CASSITEGNQPQHF. Here the CDR3 DNA reads TGTGCCAGTAGTATAACGGAGGGAAATCAGCCCCAGCATTTT.

This chain uses TRBV2 with TRBJ1-4; possibly TRBD1 for D (6 bases). Trimming pared 2 bases from V and 4 bases from J, leaving 11 bases between. Per germline, CDR1 SNHLY and CDR2 FYNNEI. The CDR3 is 15 residues long. CDR3 coding DNA: TGTGCCAGCAGTGAACAGGGGTCTAATAATGAAAAACTGTTTTTT. Amino acids: CASSEQGSNNEKLFF.

The chain has TRBV19 and TRBJ1-1; a weak D match, TRBD1 (6 bases). Germline V CDR1 and CDR2: LNHDA, SQIVND (reference sequence). The V and J ends lost 4 bases and 4 bases respectively, with 13 bases between them. The CDR3 is made up of 14 amino acids. The CDR3 nucleotides read TGTGCCAGTAGTAGGGCCGACAGGAGCACTGAAGCTTTCTTT. The encoded protein is CASSRADRSTEAFF.

This chain's CDR3 is CASSPDRGDTGELFF. CDR3 DNA sequence: TGTGCCAGTAGTCCCGACAGGGGGGACACCGGGGAGCTGTTTTTT. This sequence joins TRBV19 and TRBJ2-2; 9 bases line up with TRBD1. The CDR3 loop spans 15 amino acids. The V gene's germline CDR1 is LNHDA and CDR2 SQIVND (reference sequence). V lost 5 bases and J lost 3; bases outside the gene matches: 4.

The chain has TRBV5-1 and TRBJ1-1, with no clear D. V was cut by 4 bases and J by 3 bases, with 13 bases left in between. CDR3 length: 14 residues. Per germline, CDR1 SGHRS and CDR2 YFSETQ. The CDR3 reads CASSVGPFDTEAFF. The CDR3 DNA is TGCGCCAGCAGCGTCGGACCTTTCGACACTGAAGCTTTCTTT.

The chain couples TRBV5-6 to TRBJ2-3, with D unclear. Germline-derived CDR1 and CDR2 are SGHDT and YYEEEE. The V end lost 1 base, the J end lost 5 bases, and 5 bases lay between the germline ends. The CDR3 has 12 residues. The CDR3: CASSLLLDTQYF. In DNA form, the CDR3 reads TGTGCCAGCAGCTTGCTTTTAGATACGCAGTATTTT.

The chain is built from TRBV7-2 and TRBJ2-7; 9 bases map to TRBD1. The CDR3 has 14 amino acids. V lost 6 bases to trimming and J lost 3 bases; unmatched junction nucleotides: 6. Per the germline V gene, CDR1 is SGHTA and CDR2 is FQGNSA. CDR3: CASRKTGGDYEQYF. CDR3 coding DNA: TGTGCCAGCAGAAAGACAGGGGGTGACTACGAGCAGTACTTC.

The rearrangement links TRBV6-5 to TRBJ1-1; D is uncertain. CDR1 and CDR2 from the germline V gene are MNHEY and SVGAGI. CDR3 length equals 13 residues. V was pared by 7 bases and J by 6 bases, with 15 bases between. CDR3 DNA sequence: TGTGCCAGCACCGGCCTACCGGGCGCTGAAGCTTTCTTT. Amino acid sequence: CASTGLPGAEAFF.

This rearrangement joins TRBV6-1 to TRBJ2-4; D might be TRBD2 (6 bases). Germline CDR1 is MNHNS and CDR2 is SASEGT. The CDR3 sequence is 14 residues long. V lost 6 bases and J lost 5, with 14 bases in between. CDR3 in amino acids: CASRTGLVQNIQYF. The DNA of the CDR3 is TGTGCCAGCAGAACGGGACTGGTCCAAAACATTCAGTACTTC.

The chain combines TRBV10-3 with TRBJ1-1, with 7 nucleotides matching TRBD1. V gave up 7 bases and J gave up 3 bases; unmatched junction bases: 5. CDR3 size: 13 residues. Germline V lookup: CDR1 ENHRY, CDR2 SYGVKD. This CDR3 is CAINRQGDTEAFF. The DNA of the CDR3 is TGTGCCATCAACCGACAGGGAGACACTGAAGCTTTCTTT.

This chain links TRBV29-1 with TRBJ1-2, with no clear D. V gave up 4 bases and J gave up 10 bases, with 13 bases separating them. Germline V gives CDR1 SQVTM, CDR2 ANQGSEA. There are 11 residues in the CDR3. The DNA of the CDR3 is TGCAGCGTTGGGGCCGAGGTAGTCTACACCTTC. Protein: CSVGAEVVYTF.

This chain connects TRBV6-1 to TRBJ1-5; D remains ambiguous. CDR3 length: 15 residues. V was cut by 3 bases and J by 1 base, with 10 bases left in between. From germline, CDR1 is MNHNS and CDR2 SASEGT. CDR3 amino acids: CASSDILPSNQPQHF. The DNA of the CDR3 is TGTGCCAGCAGTGACATCCTCCCGAGCAATCAGCCCCAGCATTTT.

This chain connects TRBV28 to TRBJ1-5; D might be TRBD1 (5 bases). Germline V lookup: CDR1 MDHEN, CDR2 SYDVKM. The CDR3 is 14 amino acids. V was shortened by 7 bases and J by 4 bases, with 14 bases between the two germline ends. CDR3 bases: TGTGCCAGCACCCCGGGGGAGCGAAATCAGCCCCAGCATTTT. Its protein product is CASTPGERNQPQHF.

This clone has only one observation. This chain links TRBV28 with TRBJ2-7, with a weak D call TRBD1 (5 bases). The CDR3 spans 14 residues. Germline CDR1 and CDR2: MDHEN and SYDVKM. The V end lost 3 bases, the J end lost 3 bases, and 12 bases lay between the germline ends. This CDR3 reads CASSFQDIYYEQYF. In nucleotides, the CDR3 is TGTGCCAGCAGTTTCCAGGACATCTACTACGAGCAGTACTTC.

V and J are TRBV5-1 and TRBJ2-5; TRBD2 matches 7 bases. The CDR3 runs to 21 residues. Germline CDR1 SGHRS, CDR2 YFSETQ. The ends lost 0 bases at V and 7 bases at J; junction bases unmatched: 27. CDR3 coding DNA: TGCGCCAGCAGCTTGGAGTGGACACCGGGACTAACGGCCGGGATGAGGGGGACCCAGTACTTC. Translation gives CASSLEWTPGLTAGMRGTQYF.

This clone has more than one count but fewer than ten. This rearrangement joins TRBV4-1 to TRBJ1-1, with D hard to call. Trimming removed 2 bases from V and 0 bases from J, with 7 bases in between. From germline, CDR1 is MGHRA and CDR2 YSYEKL. The CDR3 consists of 14 residues. The CDR3 spells CASSQRILNTEAFF. The CDR3 DNA reads as TGCGCCAGCAGCCAACGGATCTTGAACACTGAAGCTTTCTTT.

This clone occurred a few times. V and J are TRBV7-9 and TRBJ2-5; no definite D call. V gave up 0 bases and J gave up 5 bases, with 4 bases separating them. Germline V gene lookup returns CDR1 SEHNR and CDR2 FQNEAQ (reference sequence). CDR3 length: 12 amino acids. The CDR3 is CASSLAAETQYF. The CDR3 region has the DNA TGTGCCAGCAGCTTAGCGGCGGAGACCCAGTACTTC.

This chain connects TRBV5-1 to TRBJ2-3, with D possibly matching TRBD1 (6 bases). The germline V gene has CDR1 SGHRS and CDR2 YFSETQ. The CDR3 contains 14 residues. The ends were cut back, 6 bases at V and 4 bases at J, with 15 bases in the middle. The CDR3 bases are TGCGCCAGCACCCCACAGGGAACACCAGATACGCAGTATTTT. Residues: CASTPQGTPDTQYF.

The chain has TRBV11-2 and TRBJ1-3, with unresolved D. Trimming stripped 3 bases from V and 8 bases from J, with 8 bases between. Per the germline V gene, CDR1 is SGHAT and CDR2 is FQNNGV. The CDR3 covers 12 residues. CDR3 residues: CASSFLGDTIYF. For the CDR3, the DNA is TGTGCCAGCAGCTTCCTCGGTGACACCATATATTTT. The full variable domain, its missing parts supplied by reference TRBV11-2 and TRBJ1-3, is EAGVAQSPRYKIIEKRQSVAFWCNPISGHATLYWYQQILGQGPKLLIQFQNNGVVDDSQLPKDRFSAERLKGVDSTLKIQPAKLEDSAVYLCASSFLGDTIYFGEGSWLTVV.

This chain links TRBV6-5 with TRBJ1-1, with 9 bases identical to TRBD1. V was clipped by 8 bases and J by 2 bases; unmatched bases: 9. The CDR3 runs 15 residues. Per the germline V gene, CDR1 is MNHEY and CDR2 is SVGAGI. The CDR3 reads CASCEQGAGNTEAFF. In nucleotides, the CDR3 is TGTGCCAGCTGCGAACAGGGGGCTGGAAACACTGAAGCTTTCTTT.

The V gene is TRBV6-6, the J gene TRBJ2-3, with TRBD1 identical over 10 bases. J gave up 2 bases and V 5 bases, and 4 bases lay outside the gene matches. CDR3 length: 15 amino acids. CDR1 is MNHNY and CDR2 is SVGAGI in the germline V gene (reference sequence). CDR3 residues: CASSTGQGNTDTQYF. CDR3 coding DNA: TGTGCCAGCAGTACGGGACAGGGGAACACAGATACGCAGTATTTT.

The chain carries TRBV5-8 and TRBJ2-1, with a tentative D call TRBD1 (6 bases). Germline V gene sequence: CDR1 SGHTS, CDR2 YDEGEE. Trimming took off 3 bases at V and 4 bases at J, with 14 bases between the two ends. CDR3 length: 15 residues. Here the CDR3 DNA reads TGTGCCAGCAGCTGGCAGGGGAGTCGTTACAATGAGCAGTTCTTC. Protein product: CASSWQGSRYNEQFF.

The chain combines TRBV6-5 with TRBJ1-4; tentatively, D is TRBD1 (5 bases). The V end was cut by 5 bases, the J end by 3 bases, with 10 bases between. This CDR3 region has 14 residues. CDR1 is MNHEY, CDR2 SVGAGI, per germline. The CDR3 nucleotides read TGTGCCAGCAGTATGGGACGGCCTAATGAAAAACTGTTTTTT. This gives the protein CASSMGRPNEKLFF.

The V and J genes are TRBV6-5 and TRBJ2-5; D could derive from TRBD1 or TRBD2 (7 bases each). With 0 bases removed from V and 4 bases from J, the gap between germline ends came to 9 bases. The CDR3 spans 14 residues. CDR1 is MNHEY, CDR2 SVGAGI, per germline. DNA of the CDR3: TGTGCCAGCAGTTACTCCAGGGGGGGAGAGACCCAGTACTTC. The encoded protein is CASSYSRGGETQYF.